The text below deals with one T cell receptor (beta chain). No cognate antigen has been identified for it. Base quality data are lacking; no much larger clone is found one base away. The sample's time point label is to be understood as: baseline before first vaccination. The vaccinee samples were drawn from two UK trials, COV001 and COV002, one of which was a single-blind randomized controlled phase 2/3 trial testing AZD1222 (ChAdOx1 nCoV-19) in healthy adults. For TCRbeta chain sequencing, PBMC samples from trial participants were taken at day 0 and at day 28 after the second dose. CDR1 and CDR2 are drawn from the germline V gene: SGHNT, YENEEA. The CDR3 runs 12 amino acids, cysteine and phenylalanine included. Solely the CDR3 DNA is kept, with 36 bases framed from the first base. The junction carries 13 bases between V and J, which are trimmed by 6 bases and 10 bases respectively. This record comes from a study of T cell responses to AZD1222 COVID-19 vaccine (TCRdb year 2021). A note on the overall study: Because spike-specific TCR depth and breadth did not differ between the two schedules, AZD1222 recipients who got a second dose at roughly 4 weeks were pooled with those who got a second dose at roughly 12 weeks. TCR sequencing covered 230 to 250 trial participants: nearly 210 given two doses of AZD1222 and 26 given two doses of MenACWY control vaccine. Trial participants were enrolled into age subgroups of 18-55, 56-69 and 70-plus years, which contained 148, 28 and 57 TCR-sequenced participants, respectively. Overall study outcomes, separate from this receptor: Conclusions about previously exposed vaccinees are limited, since just six or seven AZD1222 recipients were seropositive for SARS-CoV-2 at baseline. Most participants were white British and females outnumbered males, and the authors suggested that clonal diversity may have been underestimated. Reportedly, close to half of the unique spike-specific TCRs recognized epitopes lying outside the regions that are mutated in the B.1.351 and B.1.1.7 variants. Because no day 14 peak-response samples were available, the repertoires could be characterized only after the peak T cell response. The vaccine-associated CD4 TCRs covered the entire spike protein, and the dominant responses fell in regions 160-218 and 743-854. Spike-specific TCR breadth and depth rose significantly after two AZD1222 doses compared with day 0 and with MenACWY recipients. The 56-69-year group was small, and its depth increase did not reach significance, likely because of low power.

The CDR3 regions of human TCRbeta chains were subjected to immunosequencing. The authors processed their data as follows. TCRs in the repertoires were matched against a reference library of SARS-CoV-2-specific TCRs that had been generated with the MIRA antigen-specificity platform. Breadth was defined as the fraction of unique TCRs that were SARS-CoV-2-associated. Depth was defined as the fraction of total T cells that were SARS-CoV-2-associated. Using the MIRA data, each spike-specific TCR was mapped to the spike region that the TCR reacts to and placed in a CD4 or CD8 class. Log10-transformed breadth and depth values were compared by one-way ANOVA with Sidak's multiple comparisons tests. TCRdb stores this immuneACCESS table with in-frame sequences only. Part of the clones is absent; in the studies checked, under half of the shortfall reflects unresolved V genes, and no reason is known for the rest. V and J calls and clone size come straight from that table; D and trimming were deduced from the DNA. A total of 150,000 to 180,000 clones appear in this sample, about nine tenths of them only once. Clones ranked in the top ten supply approximately 17% of the sample.

This TCR was sampled from an adult in good health. This specimen was peripheral blood, taken on day 0 of AZD1222 vaccination. The chain is encoded by TRBV11-3 joined to TRBJ2-1; no D gene call is confident. In nucleotides, the sequence is TGTGCCAGCAGTCCCGGCCTGTTCGAGCAGTTCTTC. Translated, it gives CASSPGLFEQFF.